The 30 T cell receptor beta chains below were found in one sample sequenced in a study of blood T cell repertoires in COVID-19. Sequencing was performed with immunoSEQ multiplex PCR; in TCRdb, only in-frame clones are kept and a portion is missing. The sample records hundreds of thousands of clones, approximately 85% being singletons. Sequenced input: peripheral blood. The receptors here all came from a human donor in a cohort sampled during active COVID-19.

J is TRBJ2-5 and V is TRBV28; TRBD2 matches 8 bases. Germline V CDR1 and CDR2: MDHEN, SYDVKM. Unmatched junction bases numbered 14, after V lost 5 bases and J lost 9 bases. CDR3 length: 15 residues. Here the CDR3 DNA reads TGTGCCAGCAGTAGCGGGGGAGCTAGCGGGTCCGCCCAGTACTTC. Protein sequence: CASSSGGASGSAQYF.

The V and J genes are TRBV18 and TRBJ1-5; 7 bases are a match to TRBD1. V lost 5 bases to trimming and J lost 2 bases; unmatched junction nucleotides: 3. This CDR3 has 14 residues. CDR1 is KGHSH and CDR2 is LQKENI in the germline V gene. The DNA for the CDR3 is TGTGCCAGCTCAGCTGACAGGGGCAATCAGCCCCAGCATTTT. This sequence encodes CASSADRGNQPQHF.

The gene calls are TRBV5-5 and TRBJ2-7; 8 bases map to TRBD1. CDR1 and CDR2 (germline): SGHKS, YYEKEE (reference sequence). The CDR3 totals 14 residues. The junction had 7 bases not matched to a gene; V was cut back by 5 bases and J by 3 bases. CDR3 nucleotide sequence: TGTGCCAGCAGAACGGGACAGGTGGACTACGAGCAGTACTTC. It is translated as CASRTGQVDYEQYF. The full variable domain, in which reference TRBV5-5 and TRBJ2-7 provide the parts outside the CDR3, is DAGVTQSPTHLIKTRGQQVTLRCSPISGHKSVSWYQQVLGQGPQFIFQYYEKEERGRGNFPDRFSARQFPNYSSELNVNALLLGDSALYLCASRTGQVDYEQYFGPGTRLTVT.

V is TRBV12-3 or TRBV12-4 and J is TRBJ1-3; D is ambiguous. There are 13 residues in the CDR3. The germline V and J ends were trimmed by 8 bases and 4 bases, with 12 bases remaining between them. CDR3 sequence reads: CASCRTAGNTIYF. In nucleotides, the CDR3 is TGTGCCAGCTGCAGGACTGCGGGAAACACCATATATTTT.

The rearrangement joins TRBV7-2 to TRBJ2-7; 14 positions agree with TRBD2. Germline V gene sequence: CDR1 SGHTA, CDR2 FQGNSA. CDR3 length equals 15 residues. V shed 1 base and J 6 bases; nucleotides not matched to a gene: 2. CDR3 sequence (DNA): TGTGCCAGCAGCTTAGGACTAGCGGGAGGGCGCGAGCAGTACTTC. Amino acid sequence: CASSLGLAGGREQYF.

The J gene is TRBJ1-2, the V gene TRBV9, with 9 bases matching TRBD1. With V trimmed by 3 bases and J by 7 bases, 4 bases remained unmatched. Germline V gene data show CDR1 as SGDLS and CDR2 as YYNGEE. CDR3 size: 13 residues. DNA of the CDR3: TGTGCCAGCAGCGACAGGGGGCAGCTTGGCTACACCTTC. This encodes CASSDRGQLGYTF.

This clone has just a few counts. V usage is TRBV6-5 and J usage is TRBJ2-7; perhaps TRBD1 as D (6 bases). The CDR3 extends over 14 amino acids. Trimming stripped 8 bases from V and 2 bases from J, with 16 bases between. From germline, CDR1 is MNHEY and CDR2 SVGAGI. The CDR3 DNA is TGTGCCAGCGGCAAACCCAGGGGAGCCTACGAGCAGTACTTC. This encodes CASGKPRGAYEQYF.

The genes are TRBV24-1 and TRBJ2-1; 7 nucleotides match TRBD1. The CDR3 is 15 amino acids. The V segment lost 3 bases and the J segment 6 bases; nucleotides outside the gene matches: 7. Germline V gene sequence: CDR1 KGHDR, CDR2 SFDVKD. CDR3 region: CATSDPRTGLNEQFF. CDR3 bases: TGTGCCACCAGTGATCCCAGGACAGGCCTCAATGAGCAGTTCTTC.

The rearrangement uses TRBV6-4 and TRBJ1-6; TRBD1 might be the D (6 bases). From germline, CDR1 is MRHNA and CDR2 SNTAGT. With 8 bases removed from V and 9 bases from J, the gap between germline ends came to 26 bases. CDR3 length: 17 amino acids. CDR3 sequence (DNA): TGTGCCAGCCCCACCGGACAGAAAATCTTGAAGAGTTCACCCCTCCACTTT. This gives the protein CASPTGQKILKSSPLHF.

This clone occurred a few times. The V and J genes are TRBV2 and TRBJ1-1, with 7 bases lining up with TRBD1. Germline V gene lookup returns CDR1 SNHLY and CDR2 FYNNEI. This CDR3 comprises 13 residues. Trimming at V came to 5 bases and at J to 6 bases, leaving 6 bases not matched to a gene. CDR3 DNA: TGTGCCAGCAGTTCCGACAGGGCGGCTGAAGCTTTCTTT. This translates into CASSSDRAAEAFF.

The rearrangement links TRBV30 to TRBJ1-1; the match to TRBD1 covers 8 bases. This CDR3 is 12 amino acids long. Per the germline V gene, CDR1 is GTSNPN and CDR2 is SVGIG (reference sequence). Trimming cost V 7 bases and J 5 bases; bases outside gene matches: 6. The CDR3 DNA reads as TGTGCCTTGACAGGGGAAAGAACTGAAGCTTTCTTT. Translating it yields CALTGERTEAFF.

This chain connects TRBV6-5 to TRBJ2-7, with D perhaps TRBD1 (6 bases). Germline lookup yields CDR1 MNHEY and CDR2 SVGAGI. CDR3 length equals 14 residues. V lost 2 bases to trimming and J lost 2 bases, with 10 bases between them. The CDR3 DNA is TGTGCCAGCAGTTACGAGACAGGACCCTACGAGCAGTACTTC. This encodes CASSYETGPYEQYF.

The V gene is TRBV3-1 (or the pseudogene TRBV3-2), the J gene TRBJ2-7; D gene ambiguous. CDR1 LGHDT and CDR2 YNNKEL come from the germline V gene (reference sequence). This CDR3 region has 12 residues. Trimming stripped 1 base from V and 6 bases from J, with 7 bases between. The CDR3 loop is CASSQVTGEQYF. The CDR3 DNA follows: TGTGCCAGCAGCCAAGTGACGGGCGAGCAGTACTTC.

This clone has ten or more counts. This sequence joins TRBV28 and TRBJ2-2; 9 bases are a match to TRBD1. Per the germline V gene, CDR1 is MDHEN and CDR2 is SYDVKM. V lost 7 bases, J lost 5 bases, and 8 bases stayed unmatched. The CDR3 extends over 15 amino acids. The CDR3 nucleotides read TGTGCCAGCACTATATGGGACAGGGAAACCGGGGAGCTGTTTTTT. It specifies CASTIWDRETGELFF.

V and J are TRBV7-2 and TRBJ2-5; 9 bases align to TRBD2. Trimming cost V 3 bases and J 5 bases; bases outside gene matches: 7. This CDR3 has 15 residues. The V gene's germline CDR1 is SGHTA and CDR2 FQGNSA. In DNA form, the CDR3 reads TGTGCCAGCAGCTTGGCTAGCGGGGTCGGGGAGACCCAGTACTTC. Its translation: CASSLASGVGETQYF.

This clone was detected once. V and J are TRBV6-6 and TRBJ2-1, with 9 bases identical to TRBD2. Germline V gene data show CDR1 as MNHNY and CDR2 as SVGAGI (reference sequence). The CDR3 has 15 amino acids. The V segment lost 5 bases and the J segment 4 bases; nucleotides outside the gene matches: 6. The CDR3 sequence is CASSKGLASYNEQFF. The CDR3, as DNA: TGTGCCAGCAGTAAGGGACTAGCTTCGTACAATGAGCAGTTCTTC.

The chain combines TRBV21-1 with TRBJ1-1; the listed D gene, TRBD1, was not tested against the DNA. TRBV21-1 is a recognized pseudogene. The CDR3 is made up of 14 amino acids. The CDR3 protein is CASSCGQREIEAFF. Written as DNA, the CDR3 is TGTGCCAGCAGCTGCGGACAAAGGGAAATTGAAGCTTTCTTT.

This sequence joins TRBV18 and TRBJ2-7; D may be TRBD1 (5 bases). V lost 2 bases and J lost 6, with 5 bases in between. Germline CDR1 KGHSH, CDR2 LQKENI. This CDR3 has 11 residues. The CDR3 here is CASSPGAEQYF. The CDR3 bases are TGTGCCAGCTCACCAGGGGCCGAGCAGTACTTC.

The J gene is TRBJ2-4, the V gene TRBV6-2 or TRBV6-3, with TRBD1 matching over 7 bases. This CDR3 spans 15 amino acids. Germline V gives CDR1 MNHEY, CDR2 SVGEGT. V trimming: 6 bases; J trimming: 1 base; junction bases outside the gene matches: 6. The CDR3 here is CASSRTGVAKNIQYF. The CDR3 DNA reads as TGTGCCAGCAGCAGAACAGGGGTGGCCAAAAACATTCAGTACTTC.

V usage is TRBV20-1 and J usage is TRBJ2-7, with 7 nucleotides matching TRBD1. The J segment lost 4 bases and the V segment lost 3 bases, leaving 12 bases of the junction unmatched. This CDR3 has 15 residues. CDR1 is DFQATT and CDR2 is SNEGSKA in the germline V gene (reference sequence). In DNA form, the CDR3 reads TGCAGTGCTAGTGATAGAGGACAGGCGAATTACGAGCAGTACTTC. The encoded protein is CSASDRGQANYEQYF.

The chain employs TRBV7-2 and TRBJ1-6; D call uncertain. The V gene's germline CDR1 is SGHTA and CDR2 FQGNSA. Trimming removed 5 bases at V and 9 bases at J, with 8 bases between. This CDR3 has 12 amino acids. CDR3 DNA: TGTGCCAGCAGCCCCTCCGTTTCACCCCTCCACTTT. Amino acid sequence: CASSPSVSPLHF.

The V and J genes are TRBV2 and TRBJ1-5, with a possible D match to TRBD1 (6 bases). The CDR3 loop spans 15 amino acids. Germline V gene sequence: CDR1 SNHLY, CDR2 FYNNEI. Between the trimmed V and J ends, which lost 6 bases and 2 bases, there was a span of 14 bases. CDR3 nucleotide sequence: TGTGCCAGCAGCCCCTTCCACAGGGGCAATCAGCCCCAGCATTTT. It translates to CASSPFHRGNQPQHF.

This chain links TRBV5-1 with TRBJ1-6; 8 bases map to TRBD1. The CDR3 loop spans 17 amino acids. Germline CDR1 SGHRS, CDR2 YFSETQ. The V and J ends lost 0 bases and 7 bases, in that order; junction bases with no gene match: 9. CDR3 nucleotide sequence: TGCGCCAGCAGCTTGGCCGGACAGGGTGGTGGAAATTCACCCCTCCACTTT. Amino acids: CASSLAGQGGGNSPLHF.

J is TRBJ2-1 and V is TRBV28; 8 bases map to TRBD2. The CDR3 consists of 16 residues. After removal of 6 bases from V and 2 bases from J, the junction contained 9 bases not matched to a gene. Germline V gene lookup returns CDR1 MDHEN and CDR2 SYDVKM. CDR3 region: CASSSAGVNPYNEQFF. The CDR3, as DNA: TGTGCCAGCAGCTCAGCGGGAGTAAACCCCTACAATGAGCAGTTCTTC.

The chain links TRBV6-5 to TRBJ1-6; D ambiguous. Germline V gene data show CDR1 as MNHEY and CDR2 as SVGAGI. The CDR3 consists of 13 residues. The V end lost 8 bases, the J end lost 0 bases, and 5 bases lay between the germline ends. The CDR3 region is CASFSSYNSPLHF. DNA for the CDR3: TGTGCCAGCTTCAGCTCCTATAATTCACCCCTCCACTTT.

This clone has a handful of counts. This rearrangement joins TRBV18 to TRBJ1-3; TRBD1 agrees at 10 bases. The CDR3 contains 16 residues. The V gene end was trimmed by 4 bases and the J gene end by 2 bases; junction bases not matched to a gene: 5. Germline CDR1 reads KGHSH; CDR2 reads LQKENI. CDR3 bases: TGTGCCAGCTCACGAGGACAGGGGGGAGCTGGAAACACCATATATTTT. Translation: CASSRGQGGAGNTIYF.

This clone was recorded a few times. The chain carries TRBV6-1 and TRBJ1-2; D remains unclear. The germline gives CDR1 MNHNS, CDR2 SASEGT. The length of the CDR3 is 11 residues. V dropped 1 base and J dropped 8 bases, with 5 bases sitting between them. The CDR3 DNA reads TGTGCCAGCAGTGAAGATCTGGGCTACACCTTC. It yields the protein CASSEDLGYTF.

This chain uses TRBV18 with TRBJ2-7; D is possibly TRBD1 (6 bases). CDR1 is KGHSH, CDR2 LQKENI, per germline. CDR3 size: 14 residues. V shed 3 bases and J shed 3 bases, with 12 bases lying between them. CDR3 loop: CASSPPETGYEQYF. The CDR3 DNA follows: TGTGCCAGCTCACCCCCAGAGACAGGCTACGAGCAGTACTTC.

The V call is TRBV7-9, the J call TRBJ2-5, with D possibly being TRBD1 (5 bases). This CDR3 contains 15 residues. With 5 bases removed from V and 1 base from J, the gap between germline ends came to 14 bases. Germline values: CDR1 SEHNR, CDR2 FQNEAQ (reference sequence). The CDR3, as DNA: TGTGCCAGCAGCCCCGGTGGGGCGATCCAAGAGACCCAGTACTTC. Amino acids: CASSPGGAIQETQYF. Full variable domain (missing parts from reference TRBV7-9 and TRBJ2-5): DTGVSQNPRHKITKRGQNVTFRCDPISEHNRLYWYRQTLGQGPEFLTYFQNEAQLEKSRLLSDRFSAERPKGSFSTLEIQRTEQGDSAMYLCASSPGGAIQETQYFGPGTRLLVL.

The CDR3 here is CASSSQTTQSNEQFF. DNA of the CDR3: TGTGCCAGCAGTTCTCAGACTACCCAGAGTAATGAGCAGTTCTTC. The V gene is TRBV6-6, the J gene TRBJ2-1, with D perhaps TRBD2 (5 bases). Trimming cost V 4 bases and J 7 bases, with 17 bases left between them. From germline, CDR1 is MNHNY and CDR2 SVGAGI (reference sequence). The CDR3 totals 15 residues.